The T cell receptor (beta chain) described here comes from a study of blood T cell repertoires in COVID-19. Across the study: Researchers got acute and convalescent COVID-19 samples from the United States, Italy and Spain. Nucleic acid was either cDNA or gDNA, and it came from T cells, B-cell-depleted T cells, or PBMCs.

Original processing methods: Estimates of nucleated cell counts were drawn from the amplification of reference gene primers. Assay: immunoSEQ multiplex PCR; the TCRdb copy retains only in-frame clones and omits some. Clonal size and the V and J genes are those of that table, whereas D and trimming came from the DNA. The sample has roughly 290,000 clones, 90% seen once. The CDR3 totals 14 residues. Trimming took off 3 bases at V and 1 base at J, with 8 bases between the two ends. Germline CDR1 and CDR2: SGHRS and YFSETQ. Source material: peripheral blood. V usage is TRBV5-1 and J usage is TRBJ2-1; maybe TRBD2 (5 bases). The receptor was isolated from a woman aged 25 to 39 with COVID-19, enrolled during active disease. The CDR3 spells CASSSGVSYNEQFF. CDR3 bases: TGCGCCAGCAGCTCCGGGGTATCCTACAATGAGCAGTTCTTC.